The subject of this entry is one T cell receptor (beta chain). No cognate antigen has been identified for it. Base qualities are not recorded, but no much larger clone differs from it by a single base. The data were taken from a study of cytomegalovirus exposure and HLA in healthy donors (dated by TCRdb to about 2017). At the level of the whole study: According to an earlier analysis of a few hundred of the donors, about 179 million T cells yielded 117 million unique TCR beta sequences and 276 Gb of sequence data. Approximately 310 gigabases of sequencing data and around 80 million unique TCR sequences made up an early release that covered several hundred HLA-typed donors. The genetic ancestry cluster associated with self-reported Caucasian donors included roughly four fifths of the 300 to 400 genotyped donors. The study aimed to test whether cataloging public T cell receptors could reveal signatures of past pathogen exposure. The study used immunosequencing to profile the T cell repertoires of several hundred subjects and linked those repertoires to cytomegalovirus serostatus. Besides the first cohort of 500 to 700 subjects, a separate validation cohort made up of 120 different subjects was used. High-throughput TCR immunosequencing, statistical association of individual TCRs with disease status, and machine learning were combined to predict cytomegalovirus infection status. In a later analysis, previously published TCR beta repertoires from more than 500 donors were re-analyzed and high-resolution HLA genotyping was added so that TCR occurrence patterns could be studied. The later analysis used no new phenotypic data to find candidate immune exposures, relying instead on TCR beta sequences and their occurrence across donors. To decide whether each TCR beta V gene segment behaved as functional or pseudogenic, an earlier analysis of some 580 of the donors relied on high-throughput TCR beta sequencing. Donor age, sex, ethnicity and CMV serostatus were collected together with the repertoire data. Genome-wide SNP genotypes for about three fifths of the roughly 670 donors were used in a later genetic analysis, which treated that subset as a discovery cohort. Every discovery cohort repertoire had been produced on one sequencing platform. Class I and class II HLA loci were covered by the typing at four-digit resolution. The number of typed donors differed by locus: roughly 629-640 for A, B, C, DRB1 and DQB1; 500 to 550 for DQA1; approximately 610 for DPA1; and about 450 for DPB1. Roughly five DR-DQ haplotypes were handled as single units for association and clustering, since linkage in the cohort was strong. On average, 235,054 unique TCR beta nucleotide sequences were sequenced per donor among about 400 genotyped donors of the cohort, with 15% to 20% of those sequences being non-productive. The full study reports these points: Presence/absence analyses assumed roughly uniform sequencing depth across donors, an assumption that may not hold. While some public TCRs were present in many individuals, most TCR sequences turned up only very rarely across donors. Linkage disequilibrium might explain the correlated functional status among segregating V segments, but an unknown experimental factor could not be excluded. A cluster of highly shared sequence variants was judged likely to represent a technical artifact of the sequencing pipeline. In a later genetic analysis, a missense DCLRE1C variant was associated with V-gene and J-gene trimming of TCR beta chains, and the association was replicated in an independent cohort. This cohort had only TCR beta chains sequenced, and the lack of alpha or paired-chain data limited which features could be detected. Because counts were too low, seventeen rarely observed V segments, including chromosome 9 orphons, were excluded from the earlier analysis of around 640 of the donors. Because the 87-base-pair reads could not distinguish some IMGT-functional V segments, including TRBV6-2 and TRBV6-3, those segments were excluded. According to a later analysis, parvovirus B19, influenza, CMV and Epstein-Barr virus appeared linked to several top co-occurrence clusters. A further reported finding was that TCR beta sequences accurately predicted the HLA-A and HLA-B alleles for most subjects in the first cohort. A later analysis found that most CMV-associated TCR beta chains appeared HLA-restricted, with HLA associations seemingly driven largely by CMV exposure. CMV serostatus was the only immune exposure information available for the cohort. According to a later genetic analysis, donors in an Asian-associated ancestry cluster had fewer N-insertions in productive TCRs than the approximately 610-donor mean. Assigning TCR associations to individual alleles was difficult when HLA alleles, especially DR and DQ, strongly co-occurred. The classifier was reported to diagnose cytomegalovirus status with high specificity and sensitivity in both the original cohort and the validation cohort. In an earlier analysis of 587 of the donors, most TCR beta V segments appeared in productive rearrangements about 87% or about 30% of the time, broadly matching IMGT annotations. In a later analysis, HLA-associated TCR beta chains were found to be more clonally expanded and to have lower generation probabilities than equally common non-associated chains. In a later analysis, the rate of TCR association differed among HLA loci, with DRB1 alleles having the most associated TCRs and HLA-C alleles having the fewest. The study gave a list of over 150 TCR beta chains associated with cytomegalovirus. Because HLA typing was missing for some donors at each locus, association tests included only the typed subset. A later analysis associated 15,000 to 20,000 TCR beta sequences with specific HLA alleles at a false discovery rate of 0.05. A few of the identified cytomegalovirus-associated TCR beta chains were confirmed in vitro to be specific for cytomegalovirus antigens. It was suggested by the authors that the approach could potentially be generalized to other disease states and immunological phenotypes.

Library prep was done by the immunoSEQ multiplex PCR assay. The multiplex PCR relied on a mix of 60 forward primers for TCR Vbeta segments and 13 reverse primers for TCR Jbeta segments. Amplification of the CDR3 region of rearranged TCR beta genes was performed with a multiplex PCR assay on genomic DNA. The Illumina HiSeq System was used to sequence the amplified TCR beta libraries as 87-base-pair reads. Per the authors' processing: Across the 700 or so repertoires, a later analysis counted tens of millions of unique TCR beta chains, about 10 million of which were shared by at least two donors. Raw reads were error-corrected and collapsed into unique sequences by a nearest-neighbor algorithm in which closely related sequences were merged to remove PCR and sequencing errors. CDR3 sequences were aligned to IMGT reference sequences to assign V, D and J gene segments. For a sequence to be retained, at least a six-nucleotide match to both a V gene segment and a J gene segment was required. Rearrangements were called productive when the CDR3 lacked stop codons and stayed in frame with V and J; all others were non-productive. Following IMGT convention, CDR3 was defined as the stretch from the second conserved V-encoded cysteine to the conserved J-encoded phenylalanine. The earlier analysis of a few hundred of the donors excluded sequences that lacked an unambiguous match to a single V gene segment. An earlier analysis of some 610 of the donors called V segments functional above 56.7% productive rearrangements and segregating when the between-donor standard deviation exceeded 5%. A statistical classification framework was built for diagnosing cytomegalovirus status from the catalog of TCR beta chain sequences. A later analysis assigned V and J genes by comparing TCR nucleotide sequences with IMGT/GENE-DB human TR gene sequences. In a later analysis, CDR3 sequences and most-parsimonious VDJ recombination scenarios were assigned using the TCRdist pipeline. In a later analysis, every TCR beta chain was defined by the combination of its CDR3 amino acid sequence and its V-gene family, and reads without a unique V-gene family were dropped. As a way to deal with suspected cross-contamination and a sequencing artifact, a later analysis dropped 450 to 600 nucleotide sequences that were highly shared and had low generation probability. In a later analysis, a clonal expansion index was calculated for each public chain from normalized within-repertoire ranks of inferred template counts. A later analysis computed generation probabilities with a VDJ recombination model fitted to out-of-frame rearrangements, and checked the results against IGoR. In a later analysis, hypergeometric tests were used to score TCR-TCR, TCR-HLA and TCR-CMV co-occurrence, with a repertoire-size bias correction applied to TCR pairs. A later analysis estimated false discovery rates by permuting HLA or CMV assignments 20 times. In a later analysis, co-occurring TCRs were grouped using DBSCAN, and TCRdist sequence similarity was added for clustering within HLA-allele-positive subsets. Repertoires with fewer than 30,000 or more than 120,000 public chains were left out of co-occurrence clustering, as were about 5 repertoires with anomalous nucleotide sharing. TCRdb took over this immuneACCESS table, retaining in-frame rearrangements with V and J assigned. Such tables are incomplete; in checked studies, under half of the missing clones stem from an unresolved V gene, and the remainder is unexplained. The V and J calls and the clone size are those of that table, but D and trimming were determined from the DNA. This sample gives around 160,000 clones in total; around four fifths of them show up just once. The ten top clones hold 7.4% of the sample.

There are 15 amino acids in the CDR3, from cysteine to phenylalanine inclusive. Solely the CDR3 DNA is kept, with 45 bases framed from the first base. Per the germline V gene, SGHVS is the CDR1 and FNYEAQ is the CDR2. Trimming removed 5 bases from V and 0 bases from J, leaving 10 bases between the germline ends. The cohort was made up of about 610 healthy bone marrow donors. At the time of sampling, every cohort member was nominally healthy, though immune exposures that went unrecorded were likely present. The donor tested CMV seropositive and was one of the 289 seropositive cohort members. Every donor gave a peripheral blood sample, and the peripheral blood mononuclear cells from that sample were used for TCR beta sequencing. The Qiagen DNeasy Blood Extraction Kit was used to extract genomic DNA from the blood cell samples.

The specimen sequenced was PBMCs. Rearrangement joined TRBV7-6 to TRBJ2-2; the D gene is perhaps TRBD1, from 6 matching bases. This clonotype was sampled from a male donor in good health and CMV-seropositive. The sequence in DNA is TGTGCCAGCAGCCCTACAGGGCCGAACACCGGGGAGCTGTTTTTT. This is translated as CASSPTGPNTGELFF.